Below, one T cell receptor (beta chain) is given with its context. Its antigen is still unknown. Base qualities are not recorded, but no much larger clone differs from it by a single base. The cohort was made up of 500 to 800 healthy bone marrow donors. Cohort members were all nominally healthy when sampled, although unrecorded immune exposures were likely present. The donor was CMV seropositive and belonged to the group of 250 to 300 seropositive cohort members. A peripheral blood sample was provided by each donor, and peripheral blood mononuclear cells were used for TCR beta sequencing. Genomic DNA was extracted from the blood cell samples with the Qiagen DNeasy Blood Extraction Kit. Library preparation employed the immunoSEQ multiplex PCR assay. For the multiplex PCR, a mixture combining 60 forward primers for TCR Vbeta segments and 13 reverse primers for TCR Jbeta segments was used. The CDR3 region of rearranged TCR beta genes was amplified from genomic DNA with a multiplex PCR assay. The Illumina HiSeq System was used to sequence the amplified TCR beta libraries as 87-base-pair reads. On the study's bioinformatics: In a later analysis, tens of millions of unique TCR beta chains were counted across the roughly 610 repertoires, and around 11 million of these chains were shared by at least two donors. Raw reads were error-corrected and collapsed into unique sequences by a nearest-neighbor algorithm in which closely related sequences were merged to remove PCR and sequencing errors. To assign V, D and J gene segments, CDR3 sequences were aligned to IMGT reference sequences. For a sequence to be retained, a match of at least six nucleotides was required to both a V gene segment and a J gene segment. Rearrangements were classified as productive when the CDR3 lacked stop codons and remained in frame with V and J, and all other rearrangements were classified as non-productive. Following IMGT convention, CDR3 was defined as the stretch from the second conserved V-encoded cysteine up to the conserved J-encoded phenylalanine. In an earlier analysis of some 550 of the donors, sequences lacking an unambiguous match to a single V gene segment were excluded. In an earlier analysis of a few hundred of the donors, a V segment was called functional when productive rearrangements were above 56.7%, and segregating when the standard deviation between donors exceeded 5%. A statistical classification framework was built for diagnosing cytomegalovirus status from the catalog of TCR beta chain sequences. V and J gene assignment, in a later analysis, came from comparing TCR nucleotide sequences with IMGT/GENE-DB human TR gene sequences. Using the TCRdist pipeline, a later analysis assigned CDR3 sequences along with most-parsimonious VDJ recombination scenarios. In a later analysis, each TCR beta chain was defined by its CDR3 amino acid sequence together with its V-gene family, and reads without a unique V-gene family were excluded. In a later analysis, 500 to 650 highly shared, low-generation-probability nucleotide sequences were removed to address suspected cross-contamination and a sequencing artifact. A later analysis calculated a clonal expansion index for each public chain from normalized within-repertoire ranks of inferred template counts. Generation probabilities in a later analysis came from a VDJ recombination model fitted to out-of-frame rearrangements, and those results were checked against IGoR. In a later analysis, hypergeometric tests were used to score TCR-TCR, TCR-HLA and TCR-CMV co-occurrence, with a repertoire-size bias correction applied to TCR pairs. In a later analysis, false discovery rates were estimated by permuting HLA or CMV assignments 20 times. A later analysis grouped co-occurring TCRs with DBSCAN, adding TCRdist sequence similarity when clustering within HLA-allele-positive subsets. For co-occurrence clustering, repertoires with fewer than 30,000 or more than 120,000 public chains were excluded, along with roughly 5 repertoires with anomalous nucleotide sharing. TCRdb holds this immuneACCESS table with in-frame rearrangements only. Some clones are missing; in checked studies, unresolved V genes explain under half, and the rest has no known cause. That table furnishes V, J and clone size, whereas the DNA furnished D and trimming. This sample has about 160,000 clones in its table, and about 76% of those were observed once. The ten most abundant clones make up 2% to 3% of the sample.

The source of the sample is a study of cytomegalovirus exposure and HLA in healthy donors (TCRdb year 2017). As for the study more broadly: An earlier analysis of about 560 of the donors reported roughly 300 Gb of sequence data and 90 million to 120 million unique TCR beta sequences obtained from about 200 million T cells. To predict cytomegalovirus infection status, the study brought together high-throughput TCR immunosequencing, statistical association of individual TCRs with disease status, and machine learning. An earlier analysis of around 580 of the donors used high-throughput TCR beta sequencing to judge whether each TCR beta V gene segment behaved as functional or pseudogenic. Roughly 5 DR-DQ haplotypes were handled as single units for association and clustering because linkage in the cohort was strong. To study patterns of TCR occurrence, a later analysis re-analyzed previously published TCR beta repertoires from 650 to 750 donors and added high-resolution HLA genotyping. All discovery cohort repertoires had been generated on a single sequencing platform. Typing coverage varied by locus: about 620-630 donors for A, B, C, DRB1 and DQB1; 522 for DQA1; about 590 for DPA1; under 490 for DPB1. Donor age, sex, ethnicity and CMV serostatus were collected together with the repertoire data. The T cell repertoires of some 700 subjects were profiled by immunosequencing and related to cytomegalovirus serostatus. Among the roughly 400 genotyped donors, 75% to 90% belonged to the genetic ancestry cluster associated with self-reported Caucasian donors. Both class I and class II loci were covered by HLA typing, at four-digit resolution. Genome-wide SNP genotypes for about 60% of the roughly 670 donors were used in a later genetic analysis, which treated that subset as a discovery cohort. The study aimed to test whether signatures of past pathogen exposure could be identified by cataloging public T cell receptors. Rather than drawing on any new phenotypic data, the later analysis identified candidate immune exposures from TCR beta sequences and the way those sequences occurred across donors. Among 398 genotyped donors of the cohort, an average of approximately 240,000 unique TCR beta nucleotide sequences were sequenced per donor, roughly 20% of them non-productive. Along with the roughly 700-subject first cohort, a separate validation cohort of 120 different subjects was used. Roughly 300 gigabases of sequencing data and roughly 80 million unique TCR sequences made up an early release that covered 500 to 700 HLA-typed donors.

Overall study outcomes, separate from this receptor: The cohort was sequenced for TCR beta chains only, and without alpha or paired-chain data the features that could be detected were limited. According to a later genetic analysis, donors in an Asian-associated ancestry cluster had fewer N-insertions in productive TCRs than the approximately 670-donor mean. A cluster of highly shared sequence variants was judged likely to be a technical artifact of the sequencing pipeline. The earlier analysis of approximately 590 of the donors excluded 15 to 20 rarely observed V segments, including chromosome 9 orphons, because counts were too low. In vitro tests confirmed that a few of the cytomegalovirus-associated TCR beta chains recognize cytomegalovirus antigens. In a later analysis, most CMV-associated TCR beta chains were found to appear HLA-restricted, with HLA associations seemingly driven largely by CMV exposure. A further reported finding was that TCR beta sequences accurately predicted the HLA-A and HLA-B alleles for most subjects in the first cohort. Strong co-occurrence of HLA alleles, especially DR and DQ, made assigning TCR associations to individual alleles difficult. The presence/absence analyses assumed that sequencing depth was roughly uniform across donors, and that assumption may not be true. The only immune exposure information available for the cohort was CMV serostatus. Because some donors lacked HLA typing at each locus, the association tests relied only on the typed subset. Linkage disequilibrium might explain the correlated functional status among segregating V segments, but an unknown experimental factor could not be excluded. Compared with equally common non-associated chains, HLA-associated TCR beta chains in a later analysis were more clonally expanded and had lower generation probabilities. The classifier was reported to diagnose cytomegalovirus status with high specificity and sensitivity in both the original cohort and the validation cohort. The 87-base-pair reads could not distinguish some IMGT-functional V segments, including TRBV6-2 and TRBV6-3, so those segments were excluded. The study gave a list of more than 150 TCR beta chains associated with cytomegalovirus. The authors suggested that the approach could potentially be generalized to other disease states and immunological phenotypes. Several of the top co-occurrence clusters appeared to be linked to parvovirus B19, influenza, CMV and Epstein-Barr virus, according to a later analysis. In a later analysis, the rate of TCR association differed among HLA loci, with DRB1 alleles having the most associated TCRs and HLA-C alleles having the fewest. A later analysis associated 15,000 to 20,000 TCR beta sequences with specific HLA alleles at a false discovery rate of 0.05. Across donors, most TCR sequences were observed very rarely, whereas some public TCRs were present in many individuals. An earlier analysis of 587 of the donors showed that most TCR beta V segments appeared in productive rearrangements either about 87% or about 30% of the time, which broadly matched IMGT annotations. A later genetic analysis associated a missense DCLRE1C variant with V-gene and J-gene trimming of TCR beta chains, and an independent cohort replicated the association.

At the junction V is shortened by 4 bases and J by 5 bases, with 19 bases in between. Per the germline V gene (reference sequence), SGHNT is the CDR1 and YYREEE is the CDR2. The CDR3 numbers 15 residues from cysteine through phenylalanine. The sequence is cut down to CDR3 DNA, 45 bases in frame from base 1. This TCR derives from a woman in her thirties or forties in good health and CMV-seropositive. The specimen sequenced was PBMCs. Rearrangement joined TRBV5-4 to TRBJ2-7; the best D guess is TRBD2, with 5 bases matching. In nucleotides, the sequence is TGTGCCAGCAGCCGTACCAGGACTCTAAACGACGAGCAGTACTTC. Its protein reads: CASSRTRTLNDEQYF.